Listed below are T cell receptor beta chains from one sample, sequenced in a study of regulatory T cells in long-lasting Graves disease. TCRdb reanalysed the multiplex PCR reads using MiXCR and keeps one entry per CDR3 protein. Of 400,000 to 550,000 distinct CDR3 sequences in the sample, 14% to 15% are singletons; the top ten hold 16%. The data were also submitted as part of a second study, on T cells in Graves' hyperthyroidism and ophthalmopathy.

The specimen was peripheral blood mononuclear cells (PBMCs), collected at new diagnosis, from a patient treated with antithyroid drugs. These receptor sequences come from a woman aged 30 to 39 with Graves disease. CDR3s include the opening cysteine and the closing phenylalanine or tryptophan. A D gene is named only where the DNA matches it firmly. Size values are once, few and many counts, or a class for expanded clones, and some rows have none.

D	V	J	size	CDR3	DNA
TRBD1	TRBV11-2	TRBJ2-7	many	CASSLVLTGGGGWNEQYF	TGTGCCAGCAGCTTAGTTCTGACAGGGGGCGGGGGTTGGAACGAGCAGTACTTC
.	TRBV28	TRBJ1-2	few	CASSSKVGYTF	TGTGCCAGCAGTAGTAAGGTTGGCTACACCTTC
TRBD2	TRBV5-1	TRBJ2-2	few	CASSPHGTSGRWDGELFF	TGCGCCAGCAGCCCCCACGGGACTAGCGGGAGATGGGACGGGGAGCTGTTTTTT
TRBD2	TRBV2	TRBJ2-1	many	CASSDGGLAGGPYNEQFF	TGTGCCAGCAGTGATGGGGGACTAGCGGGAGGACCCTACAATGAGCAGTTCTTC
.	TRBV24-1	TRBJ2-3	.	CATSDTGTSDTQYF	TGTGCCACCAGTGATACCGGGACTTCAGATACGCAGTATTTT
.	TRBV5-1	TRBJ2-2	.	CASHQEGGTGELFF	TGCGCCAGCCACCAGGAAGGTGGCACCGGGGAGCTGTTTTTT
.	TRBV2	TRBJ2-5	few	CASIRRTEETQYF	TGTGCCAGCATACGAAGGACAGAAGAGACCCAGTACTTC
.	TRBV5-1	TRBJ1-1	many	CASSVGTGSMNTEAFF	TGCGCCAGCAGCGTGGGGACCGGCAGCATGAACACTGAAGCTTTCTTT
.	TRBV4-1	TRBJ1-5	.	CASSQGTGISASNQPQHF	TGCGCCAGCAGCCAAGGAACAGGGATATCGGCTAGCAATCAGCCCCAGCATTTT
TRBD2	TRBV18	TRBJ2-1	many	CASSPRGLAGFNEQFF	TGTGCCAGCTCACCACGAGGCCTAGCGGGCTTTAATGAGCAGTTCTTC
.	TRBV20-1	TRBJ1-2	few	CSAPTRARDYTF	TGCAGTGCTCCTACGCGCGCCCGAGACTACACCTTC
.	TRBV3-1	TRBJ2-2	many	CASSQGVRPTGELFF	TGTGCCAGCAGCCAAGGTGTGAGGCCCACCGGGGAGCTGTTTTTT
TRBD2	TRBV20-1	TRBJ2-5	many	CSALLAGAGETQYF	TGCAGTGCTCTACTAGCGGGAGCTGGGGAGACCCAGTACTTC
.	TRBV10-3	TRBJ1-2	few	CAIRGSRVPYGYTF	TGTGCCATCAGGGGAAGCAGGGTTCCCTATGGCTACACCTTC
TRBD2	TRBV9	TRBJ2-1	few	CASSVGAGVIEQFF	TGTGCCAGCAGCGTTGGAGCGGGAGTTATTGAGCAGTTCTTC
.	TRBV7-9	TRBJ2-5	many	CASSPARGGQETQYF	TGTGCCAGCAGCCCCGCGAGGGGTGGCCAAGAGACCCAGTACTTC
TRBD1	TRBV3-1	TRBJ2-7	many	CASSQPGQGSYEQYF	TGTGCCAGCAGCCAACCTGGACAGGGGTCCTACGAGCAGTACTTC
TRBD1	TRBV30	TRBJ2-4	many	CAYHSGQGRAKNIQYF	TGTGCCTACCACAGCGGACAGGGGCGAGCCAAAAACATTCAGTACTTC
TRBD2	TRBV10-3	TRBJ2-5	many	CAIRVGGEETQYF	TGTGCCATCAGAGTGGGAGGGGAAGAGACCCAGTACTTC
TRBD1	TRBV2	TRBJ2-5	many	CASSEWTGRRETQYF	TGTGCCAGCAGTGAATGGACAGGGAGGAGAGAGACCCAGTACTTC
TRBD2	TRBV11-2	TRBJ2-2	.	CASSSLAGVVGGATGELFF	TGTGCCAGCAGCTCACTAGCGGGAGTGGTTGGGGGGGCAACCGGGGAGCTGTTTTTT
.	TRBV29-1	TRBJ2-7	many	CSVESRLGYEQYF	TGCAGCGTTGAATCCAGGCTCGGATACGAGCAGTACTTC
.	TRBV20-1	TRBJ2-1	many	CSALRTNEQFF	TGCAGTGCCCTCCGGACCAATGAGCAGTTCTTC
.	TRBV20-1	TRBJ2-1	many	CSARDRLRNEQFF	TGCAGTGCTAGAGATCGCCTGCGGAATGAGCAGTTCTTC
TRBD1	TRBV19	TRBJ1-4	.	CASSIGQGANEKLFF	TGTGCCAGTAGTATCGGACAGGGGGCCAATGAAAAACTGTTTTTT
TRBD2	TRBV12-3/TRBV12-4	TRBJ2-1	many	CASRPSSGAYNEQFF	TGTGCCAGCAGGCCCTCTAGCGGGGCCTACAATGAGCAGTTCTTC
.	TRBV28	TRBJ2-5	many	CASSSGDPETQYF	TGTGCCAGCAGTTCAGGGGATCCGGAGACCCAGTACTTC
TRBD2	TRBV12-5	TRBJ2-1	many	CASGAGLAGNEQFF	TGTGCTAGTGGTGCGGGACTAGCGGGCAATGAGCAGTTCTTC
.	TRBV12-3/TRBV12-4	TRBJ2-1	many	CASSWGGLLNNEQFF	TGTGCCAGCAGTTGGGGGGGCCTCTTGAACAATGAGCAGTTCTTC
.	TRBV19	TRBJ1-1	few	CASSMALDEGTEAFF	TGTGCCAGTAGTATGGCCCTAGATGAGGGGACTGAAGCTTTCTTT
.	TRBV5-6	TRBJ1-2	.	CASSYDSRARRNYGYTF	TGTGCCAGCAGCTACGACAGTAGGGCTAGGAGAAACTATGGCTACACCTTC
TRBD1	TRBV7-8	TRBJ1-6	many	CASSLERDSYSPLHF	TGTGCCAGCAGCTTAGAGCGGGACAGCTATTCACCCCTCCACTTT
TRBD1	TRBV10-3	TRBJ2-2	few	CAIRSMGQPNTGELFF	TGTGCCATCAGGAGTATGGGACAGCCAAACACCGGGGAGCTGTTTTTT
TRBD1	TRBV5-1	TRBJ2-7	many	CASSIPQGASSYEQYF	TGCGCCAGCAGCATCCCACAGGGGGCCAGCTCCTACGAGCAGTACTTC
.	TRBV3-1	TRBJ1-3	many	CASSPPPEGNTIYF	TGTGCCAGCAGTCCTCCCCCCGAAGGAAACACCATATATTTT
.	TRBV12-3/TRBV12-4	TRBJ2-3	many	CASTPLWEDVGGTQYF	TGTGCCAGCACTCCCCTATGGGAGGACGTGGGAGGTACGCAGTATTTT
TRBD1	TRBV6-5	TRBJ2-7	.	CASSYTQGESYEQYF	TGTGCCAGCAGTTACACCCAGGGGGAATCCTACGAGCAGTACTTC
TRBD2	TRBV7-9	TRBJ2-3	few	CASSSTSGTDTQYF	TGTGCCAGCAGCTCGACTAGCGGGACAGATACGCAGTATTTT